What follows are 14 T cell receptor beta chains derived from one specimen sequenced in a study of cytomegalovirus exposure and HLA in healthy donors listed by TCRdb under 2017. Libraries were made using the immunoSEQ multiplex PCR assay. Held by TCRdb, this immuneACCESS table contains in-frame sequences only and omits some clones. Under half of the omission traces to an unresolved V gene where checked; the cause of the rest is unknown. In this sample the table shows some 87,000 clones, roughly 96% of which occur a single time. The biggest ten clones account for approximately 1.2% of the sample. Sequenced input: PBMCs. The receptors were gathered from a woman younger than 35 in good health and CMV-seronegative.

The CDR3 DNA reads as TGTGCCAGCAGTTACGGGGACAGGGGTGGGGATCAGCCCCAGCATTTT. This gives the protein CASSYGDRGGDQPQHF. The chain employs TRBV6-6 and TRBJ1-5, with TRBD1 matching over 10 bases. This CDR3 region has 16 residues. The V segment lost 2 bases and the J segment 5 bases; nucleotides outside the gene matches: 6. The V gene's germline CDR1 is MNHNY and CDR2 SVGAGI (reference sequence).

The V call is TRBV5-4, the J call TRBJ2-2; TRBD2 matches 7 bases. The germline V gene has CDR1 SGHNT and CDR2 YYREEE (reference sequence). This CDR3 has 14 residues. Unmatched junction bases numbered 4, after V lost 2 bases and J lost 6 bases. CDR3 in amino acids: CASSFERGSGELFF. CDR3 DNA sequence: TGTGCCAGCAGCTTTGAGCGGGGCTCCGGGGAGCTGTTTTTT.

This chain links TRBV7-9 with TRBJ2-7, with 10 bases that match TRBD2. CDR1 and CDR2 (germline): SEHNR, FQNEAQ (reference sequence). The junction had 11 bases not matched to a gene; V was cut back by 7 bases and J by 5 bases. The CDR3 runs 15 residues. CDR3 residues: CASTPASGSIDEQYF. The CDR3 coding sequence is TGTGCCAGCACCCCAGCTAGCGGGAGTATAGACGAGCAGTACTTC.

The V call is TRBV12-5, the J call TRBJ2-1, with 7 nucleotides matching TRBD1. CDR3 length: 13 residues. The V gene's germline CDR1 is LGHNT and CDR2 FRNRAP. With V trimmed by 5 bases and J by 9 bases, 7 bases remained unmatched. CDR3 DNA: TGTGCTAGTGGTAGGCAAGGGGGCCTTGAGCAGTTCTTC. Amino acid sequence: CASGRQGGLEQFF.

The V gene is TRBV6-4, the J gene TRBJ2-2, with 8 bases aligning to TRBD1. Germline V gene lookup returns CDR1 MRHNA and CDR2 SNTAGT. The CDR3 consists of 15 residues. V lost 6 bases and J lost 2; bases outside the gene matches: 5. The CDR3 here is CASSPGTGNTGELFF. The CDR3, as DNA: TGTGCCAGCAGCCCGGGGACAGGCAACACCGGGGAGCTGTTTTTT.

This clone appeared once. This sequence joins TRBV28 and TRBJ1-3; TRBD1 is a possible D gene (5 bases). Germline loops: CDR1 MDHEN, CDR2 SYDVKM. V lost 6 bases, J lost 0 bases, and 12 bases lay in between. The CDR3 has 15 amino acids. Here the CDR3 reads CASRRDSSSGNTIYF. CDR3 DNA: TGTGCCAGCAGACGTGACAGTAGCTCTGGAAACACCATATATTTT.

In DNA, the CDR3 is TGTGCCAGCAGTGTGACCCTCGGGGGGCAAGAGACCCAGTACTTC. This encodes CASSVTLGGQETQYF. The J gene is TRBJ2-5, the V gene TRBV2; TRBD2 aligns across 7 bases. The CDR3 has 15 amino acids. Per germline, CDR1 SNHLY and CDR2 FYNNEI. The junction had 7 bases not matched to a gene; V was cut back by 4 bases and J by 2 bases.

This chain joins TRBV11-2 and TRBJ2-5; the match to TRBD2 covers 7 bases. Germline loops: CDR1 SGHAT, CDR2 FQNNGV. V was clipped by 5 bases and J by 5 bases; unmatched bases: 11. This CDR3 spans 15 amino acids. The CDR3 nucleotides read TGTGCCAGCAGCCAGACGGCGGGAGAGGGTGAGACCCAGTACTTC. The encoded protein is CASSQTAGEGETQYF.

The chain uses TRBV19 and TRBJ1-2, with 10 bases that match TRBD1. CDR1 LNHDA and CDR2 SQIVND come from the germline V gene (reference sequence). The ends lost 2 bases at V and 8 bases at J; junction bases unmatched: 5. The CDR3 has 14 amino acids. Here the CDR3 DNA reads TGTGCCAGTAGTATACCCGGGACAGGGGAAGGCTACACCTTC. Translating it yields CASSIPGTGEGYTF.

The chain employs TRBV18 and TRBJ2-1; D is unresolved. CDR1 is KGHSH, CDR2 LQKENI, per germline. V was trimmed by 1 base and J by 2 bases, leaving 18 bases between them. CDR3 size: 18 residues. The CDR3 DNA follows: TGTGCCAGCTCACCACTGTTACCCCTACTATTAACCTACAATGAGCAGTTCTTC. Amino acid sequence: CASSPLLPLLLTYNEQFF.

The CDR3 DNA sequence: TGTGCCAGCAGTGCTTTCACGTACAGGGGGCTAGGGGAGCAGTACTTC. This encodes CASSAFTYRGLGEQYF. The genes are TRBV2 and TRBJ2-7; 9 bases align to TRBD1. The CDR3 consists of 16 residues. The ends lost 4 bases at V and 7 bases at J; junction bases unmatched: 14. Per the germline V gene, CDR1 is SNHLY and CDR2 is FYNNEI.

The chain combines TRBV28 with TRBJ2-7; weak D call: TRBD1 (5 bases). The CDR3 runs 13 residues. In germline, CDR1 is MDHEN, CDR2 SYDVKM. The V and J ends lost 8 bases and 0 bases respectively, with 11 bases between them. CDR3 residues: CASPPGISYEQYF. CDR3 bases: TGTGCCAGCCCGCCAGGGATCTCCTACGAGCAGTACTTC.

A remark on this clone: The sample holds other DNA sequences that translate to the same CDR3. The chain employs TRBV10-1 and TRBJ2-2; D perhaps matches TRBD1 (5 bases). V gave up 6 bases and J gave up 4 bases, with 12 bases separating them. The CDR3 runs 14 residues. Germline CDR1 is WNHNN and CDR2 is SYGVQD (reference sequence). The CDR3: CASRSQGATGELFF. DNA for the CDR3: TGCGCCAGCAGGTCTCAGGGTGCCACCGGGGAGCTGTTTTTT.

In DNA, the CDR3 is TGTGCCAGCAGTCAAACTCCCGACAGGGGAAATCAGCCCCAGCATTTT. Translated, it gives CASSQTPDRGNQPQHF. The chain is built from TRBV2 and TRBJ1-5; TRBD1 matches 8 bases. J was trimmed by 4 bases and V by 5 bases; bases with no gene match: 10. In germline, CDR1 is SNHLY, CDR2 FYNNEI. The CDR3 has 16 residues.